The 28 T cell receptor beta chains below all came from one sample that was sequenced in a study of cytomegalovirus exposure and HLA in healthy donors. Vbeta (60) and Jbeta (13) primers were used in the PCR. Only in-frame clones appear in the TCRdb table, and some are missing; sequencing was by immunoSEQ multiplex PCR. The data hold about 82,000 clones, with 65% to 80% observed a single time. The specimen was PBMCs. The receptor source for this set is a human donor in good health.

The rearrangement uses TRBV6-5 and TRBJ2-7; D unclear. The CDR3 runs to 12 residues. CDR1 is MNHEY, CDR2 SVGAGI, per germline. The V and J ends lost 5 bases and 2 bases respectively, with 7 bases between them. In nucleotides, the CDR3 is TGTGCCAGCAGTGAACACACCTACGAGCAGTACTTC. Its translation: CASSEHTYEQYF.

The rearrangement uses TRBV5-6 and TRBJ1-2; TRBD1 agrees at 8 bases. The junction had 9 bases not matched to a gene; V was cut back by 4 bases and J by 4 bases. Germline assignment: CDR1 SGHDT and CDR2 YYEEEE. This CDR3 has 15 amino acids. This CDR3 is CASSLKGDRFYGYTF. The DNA for the CDR3 is TGTGCCAGCAGCCTGAAGGGGGACAGGTTCTATGGCTACACCTTC.

This clone occurred once. The rearrangement joins TRBV19 to TRBJ2-7; D might be TRBD1 (5 bases). The CDR3 covers 14 residues. The germline CDR1 and CDR2 sequences are LNHDA and SQIVND (reference sequence). Trimming took 4 bases from V and 5 from J, leaving 15 bases between them. Here the CDR3 DNA reads TGTGCCAGTAGTACCCTCGACAGTAGCAACGAGCAGTACTTC. This translates into CASSTLDSSNEQYF.

This sequence joins TRBV2 and TRBJ2-2; D gene unclear. V was shortened by 4 bases and J by 4 bases, with 13 bases between the two germline ends. Germline CDR1 is SNHLY and CDR2 is FYNNEI. There are 15 residues in the CDR3. This CDR3 reads CASSARSTVTGELFF. The DNA of the CDR3 is TGTGCCAGCAGTGCGCGTTCTACTGTCACCGGGGAGCTGTTTTTT.

This chain connects TRBV6-1 to TRBJ2-3; a possible D gene is TRBD2 (6 bases). Germline CDR1 and CDR2: MNHNS and SASEGT. V lost 6 bases and J lost 2, with 12 bases in between. The CDR3 is 14 amino acids. Here the CDR3 reads CASRLGGATDTQYF. Written as DNA, the CDR3 is TGTGCCAGCAGGTTAGGAGGGGCCACAGATACGCAGTATTTT.

The chain recombines TRBV5-1 with TRBJ2-5; tentative D call: TRBD2 (5 bases). The CDR3 runs 14 residues. Trimming shortened V by 4 bases and J by 1 base, and 11 bases separated the two germline ends. Germline lookup yields CDR1 SGHRS and CDR2 YFSETQ. This CDR3 reads CASSEFGSQETQYF. CDR3 nucleotide sequence: TGCGCCAGCAGCGAATTTGGGAGCCAAGAGACCCAGTACTTC.

V usage is TRBV5-1 and J usage is TRBJ2-3; 9 bases align to TRBD1. The CDR3 has 17 amino acids. Germline-derived CDR1 and CDR2 are SGHRS and YFSETQ. V was pared by 4 bases and J by 7 bases, with 16 bases of the junction left unmatched. The CDR3: CASSPGQGKARGHTQYF. DNA for the CDR3: TGCGCCAGCAGCCCAGGACAGGGGAAAGCGCGGGGGCATACGCAGTATTTT.

The J gene is TRBJ2-7, the V gene TRBV7-9; the match to TRBD2 covers 12 bases. With V trimmed by 1 base and J by 5 bases, 6 bases remained unmatched. Germline V gene data show CDR1 as SEHNR and CDR2 as FQNEAQ (reference sequence). The CDR3 runs 16 residues. CDR3 coding DNA: TGTGCCAGCAGCTTAGGGACTAGCGGGAATGTCCACGAGCAGTACTTC. Translating gives CASSLGTSGNVHEQYF.

The gene calls are TRBV19 and TRBJ1-1; D is possibly TRBD1 (6 bases). The germline V gene encodes CDR1 LNHDA and CDR2 SQIVND (reference sequence). The CDR3 runs 14 residues. Trimming took 5 bases from V and 1 from J, leaving 11 bases between them. The CDR3 DNA sequence: TGTGCCAGTAGTGGAGGACAGTCGAACACTGAAGCTTTCTTT. It is translated as CASSGGQSNTEAFF. Variable domain in full (rest from reference TRBV19 and TRBJ1-1): DGGITQSPKYLFRKEGQNVTLSCEQNLNHDAMYWYRQDPGQGLRLIYYSQIVNDFQKGDIAEGYSVSREKKESFPLTVTSAQKNPTAFYLCASSGGQSNTEAFFGQGTRLTVV.

The rearrangement uses TRBV19 and TRBJ2-7, with a weak D call TRBD1 (6 bases). Germline V gene data show CDR1 as LNHDA and CDR2 as SQIVND (reference sequence). This CDR3 spans 14 amino acids. Trimming removed 3 bases from V and 0 bases from J, with 9 bases in between. For the CDR3, the DNA is TGTGCCAGTAGTATCCAGGGGACCTCCTACGAGCAGTACTTC. Translated, it gives CASSIQGTSYEQYF.

The chain recombines TRBV2 with TRBJ2-5, with D uncertain. Trimming took off 2 bases at V and 0 bases at J, with 4 bases between the two ends. The germline CDR1 and CDR2 sequences are SNHLY and FYNNEI. The CDR3 sequence is 13 residues long. The CDR3 DNA sequence: TGTGCCAGCAGTGAATATTACCAAGAGACCCAGTACTTC. As protein: CASSEYYQETQYF.

The V and J genes are TRBV5-4 and TRBJ2-5; TRBD1 aligns across 8 bases. The CDR3 extends over 16 amino acids. Looked up from germline, CDR1 is SGHNT and CDR2 is YYREEE (reference sequence). J gave up 1 base and V 4 bases, and 9 bases lay outside the gene matches. The CDR3 protein is CASSRDQQGAQETQYF. The CDR3 region has the DNA TGTGCCAGCAGCCGAGATCAGCAGGGGGCCCAAGAGACCCAGTACTTC.

The J gene is TRBJ2-7, the V gene TRBV29-1; D remains ambiguous. Trimming stripped 4 bases from V and 3 bases from J, with 16 bases between. Per the germline V gene, CDR1 is SQVTM and CDR2 is ANQGSEA. The CDR3 totals 14 residues. The CDR3 coding sequence is TGCAGCGTTGTAGTCTCGAGATCGGGCTACGAGCAGTACTTC. The encoded protein is CSVVVSRSGYEQYF.

The genes are TRBV14 and TRBJ1-1; no clear D. This CDR3 region has 13 residues. Germline V CDR1 and CDR2: SGHDN, FVKESK. Trimming pared 4 bases from V and 11 bases from J, leaving 17 bases between. The CDR3 DNA is TGTGCCAGCAGCCCCCTGAGCCACTCCAAGGCTTTCTTT. Translation gives CASSPLSHSKAFF.

Written as DNA, the CDR3 is TGTGCCAGCAGCTTGCCCAGGGGTGGTGGCTACACCTTC. Its translation: CASSLPRGGGYTF. The chain is built from TRBV5-6 and TRBJ1-2; D might be TRBD1 (6 bases). V was clipped by 1 base and J by 7 bases, with 11 bases between them. The CDR3 spans 13 residues. From germline, CDR1 is SGHDT and CDR2 YYEEEE. Using reference TRBV5-6 and TRBJ1-2 for the parts outside the CDR3, the full variable domain is DAGVTQSPTHLIKTRGQQVTLRCSPKSGHDTVSWYQQALGQGPQFIFQYYEEEERQRGNFPDRFSGHQFPNYSSELNVNALLLGDSALYLCASSLPRGGGYTFGSGTRLTVV.

This clone came up once. The chain joins TRBV11-2 to TRBJ2-3, with 9 bases aligning to TRBD2. With 2 bases clipped from V and 4 bases from J, the junction kept 7 bases outside the gene matches. Germline lookup yields CDR1 SGHAT and CDR2 FQNNGV. The CDR3 contains 16 residues. Written as DNA, the CDR3 is TGTGCCAGCAGCTTAACGGCGGGGGGGTTATCAGATACGCAGTATTTT. It encodes CASSLTAGGLSDTQYF.

V gene TRBV7-2 combines with J gene TRBJ2-2; 13 nucleotides match TRBD2. The CDR3 has 16 amino acids. Germline assignment: CDR1 SGHTA and CDR2 FQGNSA. V lost 6 bases, J lost 5 bases, and 6 bases stayed unmatched. CDR3 loop: CASSPRLAGGTGELFF. The CDR3, as DNA: TGTGCCAGCAGTCCCCGACTAGCGGGGGGAACCGGGGAGCTGTTTTTT.

CDR3 in DNA: TGTGCCAGCTCACACCCGGGACAGGGGCGTAACTATAGCAATCAGCCCCAGCATTTT. Translated, it gives CASSHPGQGRNYSNQPQHF. J is TRBJ1-5 and V is TRBV18; TRBD1 matches at 10 bases. The V and J ends lost 4 bases and 0 bases, in that order; junction bases with no gene match: 12. CDR1 is KGHSH and CDR2 is LQKENI in the germline V gene. This CDR3 comprises 19 residues.

The chain couples TRBV5-1 to TRBJ1-2; TRBD1 aligns across 11 bases. V trimming: 4 bases; J trimming: 0 bases; junction bases outside the gene matches: 2. CDR3 length: 15 amino acids. Germline loops: CDR1 SGHRS, CDR2 YFSETQ. Written as DNA, the CDR3 is TGCGCCAGCAGCCGGGGACAGGGGGCTAACTATGGCTACACCTTC. Its translation: CASSRGQGANYGYTF. The full variable domain, in which reference TRBV5-1 and TRBJ1-2 provide the parts outside the CDR3, is KAGVTQTPRYLIKTRGQQVTLSCSPISGHRSVSWYQQTPGQGLQFLFEYFSETQRNKGNFPGRFSGRQFSNSRSEMNVSTLELGDSALYLCASSRGQGANYGYTFGSGTRLTVV.

The V call is TRBV2, the J call TRBJ1-1; D ambiguous. Germline V gene sequence: CDR1 SNHLY, CDR2 FYNNEI. With 6 bases removed from V and 4 bases from J, the gap between germline ends came to 9 bases. This CDR3 spans 12 amino acids. CDR3 DNA sequence: TGTGCCAGCAGCGGGGAGGCCACTGAAGCTTTCTTT. Protein product: CASSGEATEAFF.

V is TRBV4-1 and J is TRBJ2-7; maybe TRBD2 (6 bases). Germline V lookup: CDR1 MGHRA, CDR2 YSYEKL. The CDR3 covers 15 residues. The V gene lost 4 bases and the J gene lost 0 bases, with 13 bases spanning the gap. This chain's CDR3 is CASSLSTSSSYEQYF. Here the CDR3 DNA reads TGCGCCAGCAGCCTGAGCACTAGCAGCTCCTACGAGCAGTACTTC.

The CDR3 protein is CASSGDTSNQPQHF. CDR3 nucleotides: TGTGCCAGCAGCGGGGACACTAGCAATCAGCCCCAGCATTTT. V is TRBV6-1 and J is TRBJ1-5; D possibly corresponds to TRBD1 (6 bases). V shed 6 bases and J shed 0 bases, with 9 bases lying between them. This CDR3 has 14 residues. The V gene's germline CDR1 is MNHNS and CDR2 SASEGT.

The J gene is TRBJ2-1, the V gene TRBV6-1, with a tentative D call TRBD2 (5 bases). CDR3 size: 20 residues. Germline lookup yields CDR1 MNHNS and CDR2 SASEGT. The V and J ends lost 2 bases and 0 bases respectively, with 23 bases between them. CDR3 residues: CASSESLWASGKSSYNEQFF. The CDR3 region has the DNA TGTGCCAGCAGTGAATCCTTATGGGCGTCCGGGAAGAGCTCCTACAATGAGCAGTTCTTC.

This clone appeared a few times. The junction differs from germline at one of its ends, possibly a read error. This chain links TRBV4-2 with TRBJ1-2; D unclear. Per the germline V gene, CDR1 is LGHNA and CDR2 is YNFKEQ. CDR3 length: 15 residues. CDR3: CASSQEGRSGYGYPF. CDR3 coding DNA: TGTGCCAGCAGCCAGGAGGGAAGATCTGGCTATGGCTACCCCTTC.

The chain has TRBV7-7 and TRBJ2-1; no clear D gene. The CDR3 contains 14 residues. The germline V gene encodes CDR1 SSHAT and CDR2 FNYEAQ (reference sequence). The V end lost 2 bases, the J end lost 1 base, and 6 bases lay between the germline ends. The CDR3: CASSLSRSYNEQFF. CDR3 coding DNA: TGTGCCAGCAGCTTATCGAGGTCCTACAATGAGCAGTTCTTC.

In its sample, this clone was seen once. The rearrangement uses TRBV7-2 and TRBJ1-3; D not resolved. Germline values: CDR1 SGHTA, CDR2 FQGNSA. V lost 7 bases and J lost 2, with 9 bases in between. CDR3 length: 13 residues. The CDR3 protein is CASKATTGNTIYF. The DNA of the CDR3 is TGTGCCAGCAAGGCAACTACTGGAAACACCATATATTTT.

The chain combines TRBV13 with TRBJ2-3; 13 bases fit TRBD2. The CDR3 totals 19 residues. V lost 3 bases and J lost 0; bases outside the gene matches: 9. In germline, CDR1 is PRHDT, CDR2 FYEKMQ (reference sequence). This chain's CDR3 is CASSFGLAGAEGSTDTQYF. For the CDR3, the DNA is TGTGCCAGCAGCTTTGGACTAGCGGGGGCCGAGGGTAGCACAGATACGCAGTATTTT.

This chain links TRBV2 with TRBJ2-5; 7 bases align to TRBD1. The CDR3 length is 16 residues. With V trimmed by 5 bases and J by 7 bases, 16 bases remained unmatched. CDR1 is SNHLY, CDR2 FYNNEI, per germline. CDR3 region: CASSRNAWDRGATQYF. For the CDR3, the DNA is TGTGCCAGCAGTCGTAATGCATGGGACAGAGGGGCGACCCAGTACTTC.